The 3 T cell receptor beta chains below all came from one sample that was sequenced in a study of human T cells and chemical hapten exposure. In TCRdb, the RACE reads were re-called with MiXCR into one record per CDR3 protein. The sample has about 50,000 distinct CDR3 sequences, about a tenth seen once. Time point described: patch test 2, 6 weeks after DPC sensitization. Treatment specified: therapeutic diphenylcyclopropenone sensitization with weekly scalp DPC. The sample in question was whole blood, obtained in connection with sensitization to the hapten diphenylcyclopropenone (DPC). The receptors come from a woman aged 50 to 65 with alopecia areata. Some clones in this sample may be carry-over from other donors' samples.

In its sample, this clonotype was seen once. This chain joins TRBV28 and TRBJ2-5, with 8 bases that match TRBD2. The V gene's germline CDR1 is MDHEN and CDR2 SYDVKM. V shed 1 base and J 5 bases; nucleotides not matched to a gene: 3. This CDR3 region has 14 residues. The CDR3 spells CASSLSGGHETQYF. CDR3 coding DNA: TGTGCCAGCAGTTTATCGGGGGGGCATGAGACCCAGTACTTC.

This clonotype was seen ten or more times. This sequence joins TRBV5-8 and TRBJ1-1; D ambiguous. Trimming removed 2 bases at V and 5 bases at J, with 16 bases between. The CDR3 sequence is 15 residues long. Per germline, CDR1 SGHTS and CDR2 YDEGEE. Here the CDR3 DNA reads TGTGCCAGCAGCTTTCTACCCCCGGGTGGAACTGAAGCTTTCTTT. It encodes CASSFLPPGGTEAFF.

This clonotype was seen ten or more times. The chain combines TRBV2 with TRBJ1-1, with 9 bases that match TRBD1. This CDR3 has 14 residues. Per germline, CDR1 SNHLY and CDR2 FYNNEI. After removal of 7 bases from V and 6 bases from J, the junction contained 9 bases not matched to a gene. CDR3 sequence: CASTAKTGGAEAFF. In DNA, the CDR3 is TGTGCCAGCACCGCGAAAACAGGGGGCGCTGAAGCTTTCTTT.